This TCR beta chain emerged from a study of blood T cell repertoires in COVID-19. Study background: From the United States, Italy and Spain came samples of acute and convalescent COVID-19.

In the original analysis: The authors estimated nucleated cell counts from reference gene primer amplification. Produced via immunoSEQ multiplex PCR; TCRdb's table is partial and in-frame only. V and J calls and clone size are copied from that table; D and trimming were computed from the DNA. The data hold around 50,000 clones, with over 80% observed a single time. V gave up 5 bases and J gave up 5 bases, with 12 bases separating them. The CDR3 consists of 12 residues. Germline V lookup: CDR1 GTSNPN, CDR2 SVGIG (reference sequence). This TCR came from a human donor in a cohort sampled during active COVID-19. Sequencing was carried out using peripheral blood. V and J are TRBV30 and TRBJ1-1, with D possibly being TRBD1 (6 bases). The CDR3 sequence: CAWAGAPTEAFF. The CDR3 DNA follows: TGTGCCTGGGCAGGGGCGCCGACTGAAGCTTTCTTT.